The 10 T cell receptor beta chains presented below share a single source sample, sequenced in a study of regulatory T cells in long-lasting Graves disease. Construction of the TCR beta libraries employed iRepertoire HTBI primers in conjunction with Arm-PCR of CDR3 regions. A single record per CDR3 protein comes from TCRdb applying MiXCR to the multiplex PCR reads. The sample consists of 310,000 or so distinct CDR3 sequences, 20% to 25% of them appearing once. Time point in this sample: persistent/refractory GD, antithyroid drugs over 5 years with positive TRAb. Isolated PBMC RNA provided the starting material for the TCR library. The sequencing used peripheral blood mononuclear cells (PBMCs), collected when the disease was refractory, from a patient treated with antithyroid drugs. These receptor sequences come from a female donor with Graves disease.

This clonotype was seen repeatedly, ten times or more. The chain recombines TRBV10-3 with TRBJ1-1; perhaps TRBD1 as D (5 bases). The V end was cut by 5 bases, the J end by 6 bases, with 19 bases between. The CDR3 loop spans 15 amino acids. Germline values: CDR1 ENHRY, CDR2 SYGVKD. The CDR3 region is CAISPAGQGRSEAFF. Here the CDR3 DNA reads TGTGCCATCAGTCCAGCCGGGCAGGGCCGTTCTGAAGCTTTCTTT.

In its sample, this clonotype was seen a few times. The rearrangement uses TRBV19 and TRBJ1-4, with D hard to call. Between the trimmed V and J ends, which lost 5 bases and 0 bases, there was a span of 7 bases. Germline loops: CDR1 LNHDA, CDR2 SQIVND (reference sequence). CDR3 length equals 14 residues. The CDR3 DNA reads as TGTGCCAGTAGTCCTCTTGCAACTAATGAAAAACTGTTTTTT. It codes for CASSPLATNEKLFF.

The J gene is TRBJ2-4, the V gene TRBV11-3; the match to TRBD1 covers 12 bases. V trimming: 5 bases; J trimming: 4 bases; junction bases outside the gene matches: 6. CDR1 is SGHNT, CDR2 YENEEA, per germline. This CDR3 has 16 residues. The CDR3 DNA sequence: TGTGCCAGCAGCCCTGGGACAGGGGGCGAGAAAAACATTCAGTACTTC. Translated: CASSPGTGGEKNIQYF.

This clonotype has ten or more counts. This chain links TRBV7-8 with TRBJ1-5; D gene unclear. This CDR3 region has 16 residues. Germline V gene sequence: CDR1 SGHVS, CDR2 FQNEAQ. With 4 bases removed from V and 4 bases from J, the gap between germline ends came to 17 bases. CDR3 protein: CASSSGRGMRNQPQHF. The CDR3 DNA is TGTGCCAGCAGCTCGGGTCGTGGGATGAGGAATCAGCCCCAGCATTTT.

This clonotype appeared a few times. V usage is TRBV6-1 and J usage is TRBJ1-4; D is possibly TRBD1 (6 bases). The V gene lost 6 bases and the J gene lost 4 bases, with 12 bases spanning the gap. The CDR3 extends over 14 amino acids. Germline V lookup: CDR1 MNHNS, CDR2 SASEGT. The CDR3 spells CASSGQLLNEKLFF. The DNA of the CDR3 is TGTGCCAGCAGCGGACAGCTTCTTAATGAAAAACTGTTTTTT.

The chain joins TRBV11-3 to TRBJ2-5; 8 bases are a match to TRBD1. The germline V gene has CDR1 SGHNT and CDR2 YENEEA. J was trimmed by 3 bases and V by 4 bases; bases with no gene match: 4. CDR3 length: 14 residues. The CDR3 protein is CASSSGTGKETQYF. CDR3 bases: TGTGCCAGCAGCTCCGGGACAGGCAAAGAGACCCAGTACTTC. Drawing the rest from reference TRBV11-3 and TRBJ2-5, the complete variable domain is EAGVVQSPRYKIIEKKQPVAFWCNPISGHNTLYWYLQNLGQGPELLIRYENEEAVDDSQLPKDRFSAERLKGVDSTLKIQPAELGDSAVYLCASSSGTGKETQYFGPGTRLLVL.

The V and J genes are TRBV9 and TRBJ2-7; TRBD2 aligns across 9 bases. With V trimmed by 4 bases and J by 6 bases, 8 bases remained unmatched. CDR1 SGDLS and CDR2 YYNGEE come from the germline V gene. The CDR3 length is 14 residues. The CDR3 nucleotides read TGTGCCAGCAGCTTAGAACTAGCGGGTTCCGAGCAGTACTTC. Its translation: CASSLELAGSEQYF.

This clonotype appeared a few times. CDR3 coding DNA: TGTGCCAGTAGTATGACTGGCAATGAGCAGTTCTTC. Amino acids: CASSMTGNEQFF. This sequence joins TRBV19 and TRBJ2-1; D gene unclear. V lost 3 bases and J lost 6, with 6 bases in between. CDR1 and CDR2 (germline): LNHDA, SQIVND (reference sequence). There are 12 residues in the CDR3.

This chain uses TRBV6-9 with TRBJ2-7, with TRBD1 as a possible D gene (6 bases). CDR3 length: 16 amino acids. Germline CDR1 and CDR2: MNHGY and SVAAGI. V gave up 4 bases and J gave up 0 bases, with 16 bases separating them. The CDR3 region is CASSSRAGESSYEQYF. DNA for the CDR3: TGTGCCAGCAGTTCACGGGCAGGGGAGAGCTCCTACGAGCAGTACTTC.

This clonotype was counted at least ten times. The chain has TRBV2 and TRBJ2-2; D is undetermined. Germline lookup yields CDR1 SNHLY and CDR2 FYNNEI. Trimming stripped 4 bases from V and 8 bases from J, with 23 bases between. This CDR3 spans 17 amino acids. The DNA of the CDR3 is TGTGCCAGCAGTGCGACCGACGGTCCCTCATATGTTGGGGAGCTGTTTTTT. Translating it yields CASSATDGPSYVGELFF.